These 2 T cell receptor beta chains were all obtained from the same sample, sequenced in a study of CD8+ T cells in alopecia areata. After isolation, RNA underwent reverse transcription to generate cDNA as the sequencing template. Some clones are missing from TCRdb's copy, which holds only in-frame ones; the method was immunoSEQ multiplex PCR. Of about 120,000 clones listed, 53% are singletons. As for treatment: oral pan-JAK inhibitor, 5-10 mg twice daily. Here the sequenced sample was CD4+ T cells sorted from blood, taken at week 4, from a patient treated with tofacitinib. These TCRs come from a human donor with alopecia areata.

The chain uses TRBV7-8 and TRBJ2-1; D gene uncertain. Trimming left V 0 bases short and J 0 bases short, with 6 bases between. The CDR3 runs to 15 residues. The germline CDR1 and CDR2 sequences are SGHVS and FQNEAQ. The CDR3 region is CASSLALSSYNEQFF. The CDR3 nucleotides read TGTGCCAGCAGCTTAGCGCTGAGCTCCTACAATGAGCAGTTCTTC.

This clone has more than one count but fewer than ten. This sequence joins TRBV27 and TRBJ1-1; no clear D. The CDR3 sequence is 13 residues long. Trimming removed 5 bases from V and 1 base from J, with 8 bases in between. CDR1 and CDR2 from the germline V gene are MNHEY and SMNVEV (reference sequence). The CDR3 is CASSVWENTEAFF. In DNA, the CDR3 is TGTGCCAGCAGTGTTTGGGAGAACACTGAAGCTTTCTTT.